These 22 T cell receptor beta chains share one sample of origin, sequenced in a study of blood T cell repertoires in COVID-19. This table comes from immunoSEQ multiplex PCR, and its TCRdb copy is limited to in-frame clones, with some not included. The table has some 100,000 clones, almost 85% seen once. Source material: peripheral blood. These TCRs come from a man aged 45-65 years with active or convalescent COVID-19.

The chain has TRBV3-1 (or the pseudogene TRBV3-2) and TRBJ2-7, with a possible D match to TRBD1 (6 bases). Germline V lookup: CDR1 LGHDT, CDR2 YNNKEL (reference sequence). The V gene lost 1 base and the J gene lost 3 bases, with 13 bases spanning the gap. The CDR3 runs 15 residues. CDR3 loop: CASSQAPSTGYEQYF. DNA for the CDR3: TGTGCCAGCAGCCAAGCTCCATCGACAGGCTACGAGCAGTACTTC.

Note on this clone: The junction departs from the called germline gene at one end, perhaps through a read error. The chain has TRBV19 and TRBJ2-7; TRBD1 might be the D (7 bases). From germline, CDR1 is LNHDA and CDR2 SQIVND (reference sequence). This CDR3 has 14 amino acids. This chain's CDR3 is CVSRDSGQSYEQYF. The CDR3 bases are TGTGTCAGTAGGGACTCGGGACAGAGCTACGAGCAGTACTTC.

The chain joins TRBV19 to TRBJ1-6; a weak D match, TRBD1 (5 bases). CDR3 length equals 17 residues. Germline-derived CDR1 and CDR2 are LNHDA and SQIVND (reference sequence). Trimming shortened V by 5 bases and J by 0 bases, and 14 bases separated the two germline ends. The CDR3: CASSGALPSSYNSPLHF. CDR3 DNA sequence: TGTGCCAGTAGTGGGGCTCTCCCGAGCTCCTATAATTCACCCCTCCACTTT.

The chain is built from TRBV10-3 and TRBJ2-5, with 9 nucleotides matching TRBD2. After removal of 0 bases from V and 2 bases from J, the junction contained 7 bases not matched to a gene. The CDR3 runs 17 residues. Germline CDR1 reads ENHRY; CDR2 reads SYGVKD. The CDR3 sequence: CAISESLSGGVQETQYF. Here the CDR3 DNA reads TGTGCCATCAGTGAGTCTCTTAGCGGGGGTGTACAAGAGACCCAGTACTTC.

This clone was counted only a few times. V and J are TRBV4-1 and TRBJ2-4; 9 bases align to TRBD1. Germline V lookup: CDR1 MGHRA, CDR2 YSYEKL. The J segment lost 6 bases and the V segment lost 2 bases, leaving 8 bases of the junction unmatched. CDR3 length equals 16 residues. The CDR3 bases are TGCGCCAGCAGCCAACCGTTACAGGGGGCAGGAAACATTCAGTACTTC. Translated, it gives CASSQPLQGAGNIQYF.

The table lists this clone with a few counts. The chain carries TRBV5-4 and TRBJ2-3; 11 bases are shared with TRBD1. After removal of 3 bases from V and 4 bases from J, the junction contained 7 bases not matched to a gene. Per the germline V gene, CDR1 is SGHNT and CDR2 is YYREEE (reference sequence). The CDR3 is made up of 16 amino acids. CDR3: CASSSGTGGLADTQYF. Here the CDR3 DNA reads TGTGCCAGCAGCTCCGGGACAGGGGGACTTGCAGATACGCAGTATTTT.

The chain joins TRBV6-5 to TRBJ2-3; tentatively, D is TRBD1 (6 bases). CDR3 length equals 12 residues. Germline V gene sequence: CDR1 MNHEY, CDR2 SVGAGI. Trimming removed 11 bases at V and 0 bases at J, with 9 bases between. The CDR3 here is CARTASTDTQYF. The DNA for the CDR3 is TGTGCCCGGACAGCTAGCACAGATACGCAGTATTTT.

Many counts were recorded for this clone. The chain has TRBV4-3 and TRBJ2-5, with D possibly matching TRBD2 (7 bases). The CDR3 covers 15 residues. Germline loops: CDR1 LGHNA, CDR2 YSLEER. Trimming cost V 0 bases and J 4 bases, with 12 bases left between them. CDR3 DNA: TGCGCCAGCAGCCAAGATACAGGGAGGGCAGAGACCCAGTACTTC. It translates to CASSQDTGRAETQYF.

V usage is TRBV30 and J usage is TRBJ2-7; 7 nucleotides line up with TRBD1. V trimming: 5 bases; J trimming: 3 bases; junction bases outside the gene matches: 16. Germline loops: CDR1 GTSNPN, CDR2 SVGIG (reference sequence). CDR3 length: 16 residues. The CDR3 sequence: CAWGRRPLRTGYEQYV. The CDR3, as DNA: TGTGCCTGGGGACGGCGGCCACTAAGGACAGGCTACGAGCAGTACGTC.

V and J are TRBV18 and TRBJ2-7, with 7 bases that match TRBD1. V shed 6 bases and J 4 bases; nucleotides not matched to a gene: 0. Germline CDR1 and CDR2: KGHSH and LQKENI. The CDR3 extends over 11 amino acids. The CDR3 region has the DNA TGTGCCAGCTCGGGACAGTACGAGCAGTACTTC. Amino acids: CASSGQYEQYF.

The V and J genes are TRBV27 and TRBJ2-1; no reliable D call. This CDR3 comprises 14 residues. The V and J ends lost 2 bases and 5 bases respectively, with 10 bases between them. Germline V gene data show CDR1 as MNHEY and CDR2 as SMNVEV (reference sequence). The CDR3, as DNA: TGTGCCAGCAGTTTAAATGCGGTTAACAATGAGCAGTTCTTC. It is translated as CASSLNAVNNEQFF.

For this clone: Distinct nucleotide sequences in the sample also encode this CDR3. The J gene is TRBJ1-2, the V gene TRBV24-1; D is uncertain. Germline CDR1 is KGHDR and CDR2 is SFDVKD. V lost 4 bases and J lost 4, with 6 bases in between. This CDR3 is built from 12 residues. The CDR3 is CATSEPVYGYTF. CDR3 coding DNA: TGTGCCACCAGTGAACCAGTCTATGGCTACACCTTC.

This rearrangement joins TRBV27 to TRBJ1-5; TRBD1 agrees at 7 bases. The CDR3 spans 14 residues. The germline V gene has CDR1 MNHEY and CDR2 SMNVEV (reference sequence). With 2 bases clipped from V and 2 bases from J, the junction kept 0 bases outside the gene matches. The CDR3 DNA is TGTGCCAGCAGTTTAACAGGGGGCAATCAGCCCCAGCATTTT. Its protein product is CASSLTGGNQPQHF.

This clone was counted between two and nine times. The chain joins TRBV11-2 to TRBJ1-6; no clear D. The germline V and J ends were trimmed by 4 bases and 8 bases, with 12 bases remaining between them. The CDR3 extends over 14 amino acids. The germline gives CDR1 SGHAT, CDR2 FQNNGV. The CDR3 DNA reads TGTGCCAGCAGCTCCCGGGGAAACCATTCACCCCTCCACTTT. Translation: CASSSRGNHSPLHF.

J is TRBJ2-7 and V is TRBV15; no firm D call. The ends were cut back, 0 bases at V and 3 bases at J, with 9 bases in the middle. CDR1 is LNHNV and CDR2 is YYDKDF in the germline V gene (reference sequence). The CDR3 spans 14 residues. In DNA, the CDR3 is TGTGCCACCAGCAGAGATTTCGGCGGCTACGAGCAGTACGTC. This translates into CATSRDFGGYEQYV.

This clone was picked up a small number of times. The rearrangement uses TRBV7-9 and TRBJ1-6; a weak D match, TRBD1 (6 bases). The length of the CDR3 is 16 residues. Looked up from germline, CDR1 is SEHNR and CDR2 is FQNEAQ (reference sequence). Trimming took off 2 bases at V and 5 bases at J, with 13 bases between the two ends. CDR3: CASSLMGRGNNSPLHF. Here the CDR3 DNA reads TGTGCCAGCAGCTTAATGGGCAGGGGAAATAATTCACCCCTCCACTTT. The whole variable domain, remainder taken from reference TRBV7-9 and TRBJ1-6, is DTGVSQNPRHKITKRGQNVTFRCDPISEHNRLYWYRQTLGQGPEFLTYFQNEAQLEKSRLLSDRFSAERPKGSFSTLEIQRTEQGDSAMYLCASSLMGRGNNSPLHFGNGTRLTVT.

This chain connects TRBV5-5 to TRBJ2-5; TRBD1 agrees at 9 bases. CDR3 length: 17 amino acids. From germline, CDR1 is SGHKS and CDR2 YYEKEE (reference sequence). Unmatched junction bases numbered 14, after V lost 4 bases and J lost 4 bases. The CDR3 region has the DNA TGTGCCAGCAGCGGGGGACAGGGTTTTGTTGGCCCAGAGACCCAGTACTTC. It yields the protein CASSGGQGFVGPETQYF.

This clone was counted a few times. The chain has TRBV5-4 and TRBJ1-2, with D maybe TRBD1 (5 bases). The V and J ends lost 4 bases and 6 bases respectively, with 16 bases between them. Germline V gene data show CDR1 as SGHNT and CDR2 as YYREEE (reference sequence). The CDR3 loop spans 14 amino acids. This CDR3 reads CASSPGTPRDGYTF. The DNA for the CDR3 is TGTGCCAGCAGCCCTGGGACTCCCAGGGATGGCTACACCTTC.

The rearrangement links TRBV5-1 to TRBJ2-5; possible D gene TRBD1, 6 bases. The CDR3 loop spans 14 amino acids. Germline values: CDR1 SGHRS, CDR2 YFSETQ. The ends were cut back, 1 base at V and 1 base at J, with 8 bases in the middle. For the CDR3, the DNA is TGCGCCAGCAGCTTGCAGGGGTCCCAAGAGACCCAGTACTTC. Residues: CASSLQGSQETQYF.

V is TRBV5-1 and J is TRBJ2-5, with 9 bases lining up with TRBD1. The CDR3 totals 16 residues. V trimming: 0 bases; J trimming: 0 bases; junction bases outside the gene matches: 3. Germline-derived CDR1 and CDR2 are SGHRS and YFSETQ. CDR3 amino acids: CASSLGQGVYQETQYF. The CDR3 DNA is TGCGCCAGCAGCTTGGGACAGGGGGTTTACCAAGAGACCCAGTACTTC.

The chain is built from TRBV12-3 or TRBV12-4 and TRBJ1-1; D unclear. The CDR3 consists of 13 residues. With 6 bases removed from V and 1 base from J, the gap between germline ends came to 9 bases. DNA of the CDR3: TGTGCCAGCAGGCAGCGTTCGAACACTGAAGCTTTCTTT. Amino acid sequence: CASRQRSNTEAFF.

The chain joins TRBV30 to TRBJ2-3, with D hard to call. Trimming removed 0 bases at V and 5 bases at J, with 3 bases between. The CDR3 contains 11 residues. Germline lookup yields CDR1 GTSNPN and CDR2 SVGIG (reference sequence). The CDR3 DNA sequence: TGTGCCTGGAGTGTTCGAGATACGCAGTATTTT. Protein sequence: CAWSVRDTQYF.